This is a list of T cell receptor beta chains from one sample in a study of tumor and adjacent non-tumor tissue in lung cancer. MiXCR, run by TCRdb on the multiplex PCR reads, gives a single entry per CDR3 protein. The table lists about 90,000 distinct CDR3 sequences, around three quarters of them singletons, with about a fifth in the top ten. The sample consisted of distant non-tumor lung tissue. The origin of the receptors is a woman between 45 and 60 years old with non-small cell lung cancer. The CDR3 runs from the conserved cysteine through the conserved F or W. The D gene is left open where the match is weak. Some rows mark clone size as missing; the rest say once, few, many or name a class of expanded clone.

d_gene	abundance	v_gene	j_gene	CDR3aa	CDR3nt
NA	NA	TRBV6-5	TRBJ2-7	CASSYSLITGAYEQYF	TGTGCCAGTAGTTACTCGCTGATAACAGGCGCCTACGAGCAGTACTTC
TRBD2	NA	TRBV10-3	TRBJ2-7	CSIGPTSETSYEQYF	TGTTCCATCGGTCCAACTAGCGAAACTTCCTACGAGCAGTACTTC
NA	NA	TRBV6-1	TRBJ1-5	CASRGSSLQPQHF	TGTGCCAGCAGAGGGTCCTCGCTTCAGCCCCAACATTTT
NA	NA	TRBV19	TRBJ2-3	CASNAGTTDTQYF	TGTGCCAGTAATGCGGGCACCACAGATACGCAGTATTTT
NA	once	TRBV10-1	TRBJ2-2	CASSGYKNTGELFF	TGCGCCAGCAGTGGGTACAAGAACACGGGGGAGCTGTTTTTT
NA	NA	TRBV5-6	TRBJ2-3	CASSLVRDADTQYF	TGTGCCAGCAGCTTAGTGAGGGACGCAGATACGCAGTATTTT
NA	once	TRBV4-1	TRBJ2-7	CASSQTRGASSYEQYF	TGTGCCAGTAGCCAGACTAGGGGGGCGAGCTCCTACGAGCAGTACTTC
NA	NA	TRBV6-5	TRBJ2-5	CASSPPWSAQETQYF	TGTGCCAGCTCCCCCCCCTGGAGCGCCCAAGAGACCCAGTATTTC
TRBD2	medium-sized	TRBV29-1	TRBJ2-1	CSVEDLTSGTLNEQFF	TGCAGCGTTGAAGATCTAACTAGCGGGACCCTTAATGAGCAGTTCTTC
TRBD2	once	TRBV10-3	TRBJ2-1	CAIGDVLAGGNEEFF	TGTGCCATCGGTGACGTACTAGCGGGAGGAAATGAGGAGTTCTTC
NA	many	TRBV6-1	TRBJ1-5	CASSTRDLGNQPQHF	TGTGCCAGCAGTACCCGGGACTTGGGCAATCAGCCCCAGCATTTT
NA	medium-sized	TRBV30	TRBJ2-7	CAWSEGNHEQYF	TGTGCCTGGAGCGAGGGGAACCACGAGCAGTACTTC
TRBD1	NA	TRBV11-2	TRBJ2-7	CASSLVRDSYEWYF	TGTGCCAGCAGCCTAGTTAGGGACAGCTACGAGTGGTACTTC
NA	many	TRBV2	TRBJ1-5	CASSDGPADQPQHF	TGTGCCAGCAGTGACGGTCCAGCCGATCAGCCCCAGCATTTT
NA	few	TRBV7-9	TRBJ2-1	CASSLGDPALEQFF	TGTGCCAGCAGCTTAGGGGACCCGGCTTTGGAGCAGTTCTTC
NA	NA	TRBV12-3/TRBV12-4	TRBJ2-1	CASTFSKFHEQFF	TGCGCCAGCACTTTTAGTAAGTTCCATGAGCAGTTCTTC
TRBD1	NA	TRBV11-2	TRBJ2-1	CSISSLAGTAVQFF	TGTTCCATCAGCTCTCTTGCCGGGACAGCAGTGCAGTTCTTC
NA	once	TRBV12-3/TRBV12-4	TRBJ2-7	CASRRLGDTNEQYF	TGTGCCAGCAGAAGGCTCGGGGACACCAACGAGCAGTATTTC
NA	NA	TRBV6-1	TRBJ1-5	CASSVQKGRGNQPQHF	TGTGCCAGCAGTGTACAGAAGGGTCGGGGCAATCAGCCCCAGCATTTT
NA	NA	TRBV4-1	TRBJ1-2	CANSQEPPTGTFNYGYTF	TGCGCCAACAGCCAAGAGCCACCGACGGGGACTTTTAACTATGGCTACACCTTC
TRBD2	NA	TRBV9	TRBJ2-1	CASSPGTNYNEQFF	TGTGCCAGCAGTCCCGGGACTAACTACAATGAGCAGTTCTTC
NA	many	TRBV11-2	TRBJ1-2	CASSSLRDPRSGYTF	TGTGCCAGCAGCTCATTGAGAGACCCACGGAGTGGCTACACCTTC